The 21 T cell receptor beta chains in this list originate from one sample, sequenced in a study of T cells in Graves' hyperthyroidism and ophthalmopathy. The CDR3 regions of TCR beta were amplified from RNA transcripts. Carried out on the TCR CDR3, a first-round RT-PCR used the HTBI primer set. TCRdb redid the calling of the multiplex PCR reads with MiXCR, one entry per CDR3 protein. This sample carries almost 250,000 distinct CDR3 sequences, around 26% of them seen once, and the ten largest clones take roughly a third. The sample taken for sequencing was blood. The receptors shown here come from a woman between 40 and 55 years old with Graves' ophthalmopathy.

This clonotype was recorded many times. V is TRBV2 and J is TRBJ2-3, with unresolved D. The V end lost 2 bases, the J end lost 1 base, and 16 bases lay between the germline ends. Germline V gene lookup returns CDR1 SNHLY and CDR2 FYNNEI. This CDR3 spans 17 amino acids. CDR3: CASSENDIRVGTDTQYF. The CDR3 nucleotides are TGTGCCAGCAGTGAAAATGATATACGGGTCGGCACAGATACGCAGTATTTT.

The V call is TRBV7-3, the J call TRBJ2-7; no definite D call. Looked up from germline, CDR1 is SGHTA and CDR2 is FQGTGA. This CDR3 contains 16 residues. V was clipped by 1 base and J by 1 base, with 14 bases between them. In nucleotides, the CDR3 is TGTGCCAGCAGCTTAAAACGGGCGTCTATTTCCTACGAGCAGTACTTC. Amino acid sequence: CASSLKRASISYEQYF.

The chain links TRBV6-5 to TRBJ1-2; D unclear. V lost 0 bases and J 6 bases, leaving 11 bases between the germline ends. CDR3 size: 14 residues. Germline V lookup: CDR1 MNHEY, CDR2 SVGAGI. The CDR3 here is CASSYSGQRNGYTF. CDR3 sequence (DNA): TGTGCCAGCAGTTACTCGGGCCAGAGGAATGGCTACACCTTC.

This clonotype was picked up many times. The V call is TRBV6-1, the J call TRBJ1-2, with 9 bases identical to TRBD1. The V gene end was trimmed by 1 base and the J gene end by 8 bases; junction bases not matched to a gene: 8. Germline values: CDR1 MNHNS, CDR2 SASEGT. CDR3 size: 15 residues. Here the CDR3 DNA reads TGTGCCAGCAGTGAAGAGGGACAGGGAAAAAACGGCTACACCTTC. This encodes CASSEEGQGKNGYTF.

This clonotype has at least ten counts. A junction end diverges from the germline sequence, so it may reflect a read error. The V and J genes are TRBV13 and TRBJ1-6; tentative D call: TRBD1 (6 bases). Germline values: CDR1 PRHDT, CDR2 FYEKMQ (reference sequence). The CDR3 covers 15 residues. The CDR3 region is CATSSVEGVGSPLHF. For the CDR3, the DNA is TGTGCCACCAGCTCTGTGGAGGGGGTGGGTTCACCCCTCCACTTT.

This clonotype has at least ten counts. This chain connects TRBV28 to TRBJ2-7, with 9 bases fitting TRBD1. This CDR3 is 12 amino acids long. J was trimmed by 4 bases and V by 6 bases; bases with no gene match: 1. Germline V gives CDR1 MDHEN, CDR2 SYDVKM. The CDR3 is CASRDRGYEQYF. The CDR3 DNA sequence: TGTGCCAGCAGGGACAGGGGTTACGAGCAGTACTTC. The full variable domain, rest sourced from reference TRBV28 and TRBJ2-7, is DVKVTQSSRYLVKRTGEKVFLECVQDMDHENMFWYRQDPGLGLRLIYFSYDVKMKEKGDIPEGYSVSREKKERFSLILESASTNQTSMYLCASRDRGYEQYFGPGTRLTVT.

The sample holds many counts of this clonotype. V usage is TRBV7-8 and J usage is TRBJ2-2; 11 nucleotides align to TRBD2. Trimming at V came to 5 bases and at J to 4 bases, leaving 12 bases not matched to a gene. Germline V CDR1 and CDR2: SGHVS, FQNEAQ. The CDR3 runs 18 residues. CDR3 nucleotide sequence: TGTGCCAGCAGCCCCGCGGCCAGACTAGCGGGGTTCACCGGGGAGCTGTTTTTT. It specifies CASSPAARLAGFTGELFF.

This clonotype appeared many times. J is TRBJ1-1 and V is TRBV2, with 8 bases lining up with TRBD1. This CDR3 has 15 residues. With V trimmed by 4 bases and J by 0 bases, 4 bases remained unmatched. Germline V lookup: CDR1 SNHLY, CDR2 FYNNEI. The CDR3 is CASSGGDRLNTEAFF. Here the CDR3 DNA reads TGTGCCAGCAGTGGAGGGGACAGGCTGAACACTGAAGCTTTCTTT.

The sample holds a few counts of this clonotype. V gene TRBV5-1 combines with J gene TRBJ2-5; 7 bases line up with TRBD1. Per the germline V gene, CDR1 is SGHRS and CDR2 is YFSETQ. With V trimmed by 0 bases and J by 0 bases, 8 bases remained unmatched. This CDR3 contains 17 residues. DNA for the CDR3: TGCGCCAGCAGCTTGGACCACGACAGGGTAGACCAAGAGACCCAGTACTTC. Its protein is CASSLDHDRVDQETQYF.

In regard to this clonotype: One base away lies a much larger clone, so this may be a sequencing read error. The chain has TRBV11-1 and TRBJ2-5; D call uncertain. Between the trimmed V and J ends, which lost 0 bases and 5 bases, there was a span of 10 bases. This CDR3 has 14 amino acids. Germline V gives CDR1 SGHAT, CDR2 FQDESV (reference sequence). In DNA form, the CDR3 reads TGTGCCAGCAGCTTAGCACGCCCAAGGGAGACCCAGTACTTC. Its translation: CASSLARPRETQYF.

This clonotype occurred many times. V and J are TRBV6-1 and TRBJ1-5; 7 bases map to TRBD1. The CDR3 has 14 residues. From germline, CDR1 is MNHNS and CDR2 SASEGT. J gave up 5 bases and V 6 bases, and 7 bases lay outside the gene matches. The CDR3 region is CASRPDRVYQPQHF. In DNA, the CDR3 is TGTGCCAGCAGACCTGACAGGGTCTATCAGCCCCAGCATTTT.

This clonotype was seen many times. This chain uses TRBV28 with TRBJ2-5; 12 bases align to TRBD2. V was clipped by 3 bases and J by 5 bases; unmatched bases: 10. Germline lookup yields CDR1 MDHEN and CDR2 SYDVKM. The CDR3 totals 17 residues. CDR3 sequence reads: CASSFGRLAGVGETQYF. The DNA of the CDR3 is TGTGCCAGCAGTTTTGGTCGACTAGCGGGAGTTGGGGAGACCCAGTACTTC.

This clonotype was seen repeatedly, ten times or more. The V and J genes are TRBV3-1 and TRBJ2-5; D gene unclear. The CDR3 is 16 amino acids. Trimming took off 0 bases at V and 5 bases at J, with 16 bases between the two ends. The germline gives CDR1 LGHDT, CDR2 YNNKEL (reference sequence). CDR3 DNA sequence: TGTGCCAGCAGCCAAGACACTTGGCCGCAAAAGGAGACCCAGTACTTC. Translating gives CASSQDTWPQKETQYF.

The chain is built from TRBV28 and TRBJ2-5; D might be TRBD2 (5 bases). CDR3 length equals 15 residues. Between the trimmed V and J ends, which lost 5 bases and 0 bases, there was a span of 13 bases. CDR1 is MDHEN and CDR2 is SYDVKM in the germline V gene. This CDR3 reads CASSNKLGNQETQYF. CDR3 DNA sequence: TGTGCCAGCAGTAATAAACTAGGAAACCAAGAGACCCAGTACTTC.

Ten or more counts support this clonotype. The germline gene is not matched at one end of the junction; a read error may be the cause. The chain is built from TRBV7-2 and TRBJ2-2; possibly TRBD2 for D (6 bases). CDR1 and CDR2 (germline): SGHTA, FQGNSA. The CDR3 is made up of 15 amino acids. The CDR3: CASSLVLAGTGELFF. The CDR3 bases are TGCGCCAGCAGCTTGGTACTAGCAGGCACCGGGGAGCTGTTTTTT.

The CDR3 loop reads CSAMGGVHEQYF. CDR3 bases: TGCAGTGCTATGGGGGGAGTGCACGAGCAGTACTTC. The rearrangement uses TRBV20-1 and TRBJ2-7; TRBD2 is a possible D gene (6 bases). The CDR3 consists of 12 residues. Trimming removed 4 bases from V and 5 bases from J, with 12 bases in between. Germline V gene data show CDR1 as DFQATT and CDR2 as SNEGSKA (reference sequence).

V gene TRBV12-3 or TRBV12-4 combines with J gene TRBJ2-2, with D uncertain. This CDR3 contains 13 residues. The V and J ends lost 4 bases and 4 bases respectively, with 7 bases between them. This CDR3 reads CASSYTSTGELFF. Here the CDR3 DNA reads TGTGCCAGCAGTTACACAAGCACCGGGGAGCTGTTTTTT.

The table lists this clonotype with many counts. The genes are TRBV27 and TRBJ2-7, with 7 bases fitting TRBD2. Germline V gene sequence: CDR1 MNHEY, CDR2 SMNVEV (reference sequence). V was pared by 3 bases and J by 4 bases, with 6 bases of the junction left unmatched. CDR3 size: 14 residues. CDR3 sequence (DNA): TGTGCCAGCAGTTTTGTCGGGGGGAGGTACGAGCAGTACTTC. The encoded protein is CASSFVGGRYEQYF.

This clonotype showed up many times. The gene calls are TRBV7-2 and TRBJ2-4; no clear D. CDR1 is SGHTA and CDR2 is FQGNSA in the germline V gene. The CDR3 consists of 11 residues. Trimming cost V 3 bases and J 15 bases, with 12 bases left between them. CDR3 sequence reads: CASSFLGVWYF. In DNA, the CDR3 is TGTGCCAGCAGCTTCTTAGGCGTATGGTACTTC. The whole variable domain, filled in from reference TRBV7-2 and TRBJ2-4, reads GAGVSQSPSNKVTEKGKDVELRCDPISGHTALYWYRQSLGQGLEFLIYFQGNSAPDKSGLPSDRFSAERTGGSVSTLTIQRTQQEDSAVYLCASSFLGVWYFGAGTRLSVL.

The table lists this clonotype with many counts. The chain uses TRBV6-5 and TRBJ1-5, with D uncertain. The CDR3 runs to 14 residues. From germline, CDR1 is MNHEY and CDR2 SVGAGI. V was clipped by 2 bases and J by 2 bases, with 7 bases between them. In nucleotides, the CDR3 is TGTGCCAGCAGTTACGATACAGGCAATCAGCCCCAGCATTTT. Translated, it gives CASSYDTGNQPQHF.

The chain combines TRBV6-1 with TRBJ2-6; D might be TRBD1 or TRBD2, each matching 5 bases. Per the germline V gene, CDR1 is MNHNS and CDR2 is SASEGT. V lost 0 bases, J lost 2 bases, and 8 bases lay in between. The CDR3 contains 16 residues. CDR3 bases: TGTGCCAGCAGTGAAGCTATGGGGGCTGGGGCCAACGTCCTGACTTTC. Translation: CASSEAMGAGANVLTF.